In its sample, the clone carrying this T cell receptor beta chain was seen once. The sample is drawn from a study of blood T cell repertoires in COVID-19. For the study at large: Sample material is recorded as cDNA or gDNA derived from T cells, B-cell-depleted T cells, or PBMCs.

Data came from immunoSEQ multiplex PCR; TCRdb stores just in-frame clones and leaves some out. Of 270,000 or so clones in the sample, about nine tenths are singletons; the top ten hold 0.94%. The V end was cut by 4 bases, the J end by 1 base, with 19 bases between. The CDR3 runs 17 residues. Germline V gene data show CDR1 as SGHNT and CDR2 as YYREEE (reference sequence). This chain links TRBV5-4 with TRBJ2-3; a possible D gene is TRBD1 (5 bases). The sequenced material came from peripheral blood. The TCR sequence derives from a woman between 40 and 55 years old who had recovered from COVID-19. CDR3 sequence (DNA): TGTGCCAGCAGCAAACAACAGGAATGGCAAGGCACAGATACGCAGTATTTT. Translating it yields CASSKQQEWQGTDTQYF. The variable domain in full, with the rest retrieved from reference TRBV5-4 and TRBJ2-3, is ETGVTQSPTHLIKTRGQQVTLRCSSQSGHNTVSWYQQALGQGPQFIFQYYREEENGRGNFPPRFSGLQFPNYSSELNVNALELDDSALYLCASSKQQEWQGTDTQYFGPGTRLTVL.